Each of the 11 T cell receptor beta chains below was sequenced from the same sample in a study of blood T cell repertoires in COVID-19. Method: immunoSEQ multiplex PCR; TCRdb's copy keeps in-frame clones and lacks some. This table has hundreds of thousands of clones, approximately 84% appearing once. The sequenced material came from PBMCs or T cells enriched from blood (not recorded which). These receptors all come from a woman in her twenties or thirties who had recovered from COVID-19.

The J gene is TRBJ1-6, the V gene TRBV2; D gene unclear. V lost 3 bases to trimming and J lost 0 bases, with 6 bases between them. The germline gives CDR1 SNHLY, CDR2 FYNNEI. CDR3 size: 15 residues. CDR3 DNA sequence: TGTGCCAGCAGTGAGCTCAGCTCCTATAATTCACCCCTCCACTTT. Amino acids: CASSELSSYNSPLHF. The full variable domain, in which reference TRBV2 and TRBJ1-6 provide the parts outside the CDR3, is EPEVTQTPSHQVTQMGQEVILRCVPISNHLYFYWYRQILGQKVEFLVSFYNNEISEKSEIFDDQFSVERPDGSNFTLKIRSTKLEDSAMYFCASSELSSYNSPLHFGNGTRLTVT.

This clone was recorded only once. The rearrangement joins TRBV5-1 to TRBJ2-7; no firm D call. Trimming shortened V by 6 bases and J by 3 bases, and 22 bases separated the two germline ends. The CDR3 spans 16 residues. CDR1 is SGHRS, CDR2 YFSETQ, per germline. The CDR3, as DNA: TGCGCCAGCAAGCTTGATTATACGGTTCCTGACTACGAGCAGTACTTC. This translates into CASKLDYTVPDYEQYF.

The genes are TRBV19 and TRBJ1-1, with TRBD1 as a possible D gene (5 bases). Trimming took 3 bases from V and 5 from J, leaving 10 bases between them. The CDR3 sequence is 13 residues long. Germline CDR1 reads LNHDA; CDR2 reads SQIVND (reference sequence). CDR3 residues: CASSIRGDTEAFF. CDR3 bases: TGTGCCAGTAGTATCCGGGGGGATACTGAAGCTTTCTTT. The variable domain in full, completed from reference TRBV19 and TRBJ1-1, reads DGGITQSPKYLFRKEGQNVTLSCEQNLNHDAMYWYRQDPGQGLRLIYYSQIVNDFQKGDIAEGYSVSREKKESFPLTVTSAQKNPTAFYLCASSIRGDTEAFFGQGTRLTVV.

This chain joins TRBV6-5 and TRBJ1-2; D might be TRBD1 (6 bases). Trimming left V 6 bases short and J 0 bases short, with 14 bases between. The CDR3 length is 15 residues. Germline CDR1 reads MNHEY; CDR2 reads SVGAGI. CDR3 DNA: TGTGCCAGCAGACGTGAGACAGGATCTAACTATGGCTACACCTTC. Residues: CASRRETGSNYGYTF.

The J gene is TRBJ1-6, the V gene TRBV12-3 or TRBV12-4; D remains unclear. The CDR3 is made up of 13 amino acids. Between the trimmed V and J ends, which lost 4 bases and 5 bases, there was a span of 6 bases. CDR3 region: CASSYRDNSPLHF. CDR3 DNA: TGTGCCAGCAGTTATCGAGATAATTCACCCCTCCACTTT.

The chain couples TRBV19 to TRBJ1-2, with no clear D. This CDR3 is built from 14 residues. The V end was cut by 2 bases, the J end by 4 bases, with 11 bases between. In germline, CDR1 is LNHDA, CDR2 SQIVND (reference sequence). The CDR3 region is CASSILAEGYGYTF. Written as DNA, the CDR3 is TGTGCCAGTAGTATACTGGCAGAGGGCTATGGCTACACCTTC.

The rearrangement links TRBV19 to TRBJ1-1; D is undetermined. From germline, CDR1 is LNHDA and CDR2 SQIVND (reference sequence). The CDR3 totals 12 residues. Trimming took off 1 base at V and 7 bases at J, with 7 bases between the two ends. The CDR3 region is CASSIGAGEAFF. In nucleotides, the CDR3 is TGTGCCAGTAGTATAGGAGCAGGTGAAGCTTTCTTT.

The chain carries TRBV6-1 and TRBJ1-6; 9 bases fit TRBD1. The CDR3 length is 20 residues. In germline, CDR1 is MNHNS, CDR2 SASEGT. V was clipped by 2 bases and J by 3 bases; unmatched bases: 14. The CDR3: CASSELMGQGSYYYNSPLHF. CDR3 bases: TGTGCCAGCAGTGAATTGATGGGACAGGGCTCCTATTACTATAATTCACCCCTCCACTTT.

This clone has more than one count but fewer than ten. The gene calls are TRBV18 and TRBJ1-1; 12 bases align to TRBD1. The germline gives CDR1 KGHSH, CDR2 LQKENI. After removal of 3 bases from V and 3 bases from J, the junction contained 5 bases not matched to a gene. This CDR3 comprises 16 residues. CDR3 amino acids: CASSPGTGGADTEAFF. The DNA for the CDR3 is TGTGCCAGCTCACCTGGGACAGGGGGCGCGGACACTGAAGCTTTCTTT.

The V call is TRBV3-1 (or the pseudogene TRBV3-2), the J call TRBJ1-4; TRBD1 aligns across 8 bases. Germline loops: CDR1 LGHDT, CDR2 YNNKEL (reference sequence). This CDR3 has 16 residues. J was trimmed by 2 bases and V by 2 bases; bases with no gene match: 4. As DNA, the CDR3 is TGTGCCAGCAGCCAATCAAGGACAGGGACTAATGAAAAACTGTTTTTT. Its protein product is CASSQSRTGTNEKLFF.

This rearrangement joins TRBV11-3 to TRBJ2-1, with 8 bases identical to TRBD2. CDR3 length equals 15 residues. The V segment lost 4 bases and the J segment 7 bases; nucleotides outside the gene matches: 9. From germline, CDR1 is SGHNT and CDR2 YENEEA. The CDR3 is CASSWGEGLGNEQFF. The CDR3 region has the DNA TGTGCCAGCAGCTGGGGGGAGGGACTAGGAAATGAGCAGTTCTTC.